These T cell receptor beta chains were read from a single sample in a study of cytomegalovirus exposure and HLA in healthy donors. Profiled with immunoSEQ multiplex PCR; TCRdb holds only in-frame clones, not every one. The ten top clones account for roughly 5.4%, within a sample of about 67,000 clones. Sample: PBMCs. The receptors shown here come from a man aged 30 to 45 in good health and CMV-seropositive. Both conserved end residues are part of each CDR3. A D gene is named only where the DNA matches it firmly. The size of a clone is reported for some rows only, either as once, few or many, or as a class for expanded clones.

TRBV19	NA	TRBJ1-1	TRBD1	CASSRNPGQGARDTEDFF	TGTGCCAGTAGCAGGAACCCGGGACAGGGGGCGCGGGACACTGAAGATTTCTTT
TRBV6-1	NA	TRBJ1-1	NA	CARSRQFEAFF	TGTGCCAGAAGTAGACAGTTTGAAGCTTTCTTT
TRBV15	NA	TRBJ2-1	TRBD2	CATSRVSGGDDNEQFF	TGTGCCACCAGCAGAGTAAGCGGGGGGGACGACAATGAGCAGTTCTTC
TRBV30	NA	TRBJ2-7	TRBD1	CAGRTGGTYEQYF	TGTGCCGGGAGGACAGGGGGCACCTACGAGCAGTACTTC
TRBV10-1	NA	TRBJ2-2	TRBD2	CASSEMRGLDGRENTGELFF	TGCGCCAGCAGTGAGATGAGAGGACTAGACGGGAGGGAGAACACCGGGGAGCTGTTTTTT
TRBV7-9	NA	TRBJ1-1	TRBD1	CASSFGTGGFIGTEAFF	TGTGCCAGCAGCTTTGGGACAGGGGGATTTATTGGCACTGAAGCTTTCTTT
TRBV9	NA	TRBJ1-2	NA	CASSVAPLGGGGYTF	TGTGCCAGCAGCGTAGCCCCGCTTGGGGGAGGGGGCTACACCTTC
TRBV9	NA	TRBJ2-1	TRBD2	CASSSGGPSGSDEQFF	TGTGCCAGCAGCTCCGGTGGCCCTAGCGGGAGCGATGAGCAGTTCTTC
TRBV7-6	NA	TRBJ2-7	NA	CASSLGTSLDYEQYF	TGTGCCAGCAGCCTCGGGACTTCCCTAGACTACGAGCAGTACTTC
TRBV7-3	NA	TRBJ2-3	TRBD1	CASSEDRTSTDTQYF	TGTGCCAGCAGCGAGGACAGGACTAGCACAGATACGCAGTATTTT
TRBV21-1	NA	TRBJ1-1	NA	CASSKDAPGTEAFF	TGTGCCAGCAGCAAAGATGCCCCGGGCACTGAAGCTTTCTTT
TRBV27	NA	TRBJ2-5	NA	CASSPVGAYRREETQYF	TGTGCCAGCAGCCCTGTGGGGGCTTATCGGCGAGAAGAGACCCAGTACTTC
TRBV30	NA	TRBJ2-7	TRBD2	CAWGTSYEQYF	TGTGCCTGGGGGACTAGCTACGAGCAGTACTTC
TRBV10-3	NA	TRBJ1-1	TRBD1	CAISSGTAANTEAFF	TGTGCCATCAGTTCCGGGACAGCAGCGAACACTGAAGCTTTCTTT
TRBV19	NA	TRBJ2-3	NA	CASSMGSWDTQYF	TGTGCCAGTAGTATGGGGAGTTGGGATACGCAGTATTTT
TRBV18	NA	TRBJ1-2	TRBD1	CASSVGQGSLYTF	TGTGCCAGCTCTGTGGGACAGGGATCGCTGTACACCTTC
TRBV10-3	NA	TRBJ1-2	NA	CAISGLERGYGYTF	TGTGCCATCAGTGGACTCGAGCGGGGCTATGGCTACACCTTC
TRBV7-9	NA	TRBJ1-4	NA	CASSLWGRINEKLFF	TGTGCCAGCAGCCTATGGGGCAGGATTAATGAAAAACTGTTTTTT
TRBV27	NA	TRBJ2-7	TRBD2	CASSPGTSGRAAVHEQYF	TGTGCCAGCAGTCCGGGGACTAGCGGGAGGGCCGCAGTTCACGAGCAGTACTTC
TRBV4-2	NA	TRBJ1-5	NA	CASSQDLPGVGQPQHF	TGTGCCAGCAGCCAAGATTTGCCAGGGGTGGGGCAGCCCCAGCATTTT
TRBV19	large	TRBJ2-1	TRBD2	CASNPAGGGHNEQFF	TGTGCCAGTAACCCAGCGGGAGGGGGCCACAATGAGCAGTTCTTC
TRBV29-1	NA	TRBJ2-5	NA	CSVEAPYQETQYF	TGCAGCGTGGAGGCGCCGTACCAAGAGACCCAGTACTTC
TRBV6-6	NA	TRBJ1-1	NA	CASTVNTEAFF	TGTGCCAGCACAGTGAACACTGAAGCTTTCTTT
TRBV30	NA	TRBJ1-5	NA	CAWGRGIGNQPQHF	TGTGCCTGGGGACGGGGGATTGGCAATCAGCCCCAGCATTTT
TRBV6-1	NA	TRBJ1-5	TRBD1	CAIGAGTGNQPQHF	TGTGCCATCGGCGCCGGGACAGGGAACCAGCCCCAGCATTTT
TRBV18	NA	TRBJ2-7	NA	CASSPTGETYEQYF	TGTGCCAGCTCACCAACCGGGGAAACCTACGAGCAGTACTTC
TRBV4-1	NA	TRBJ2-5	NA	CASSQNEETQYF	TGCGCCAGCAGCCAAAATGAGGAGACCCAGTACTTC
TRBV6-5	NA	TRBJ2-1	NA	CASSYEGESYNEQFF	TGTGCCAGCAGTTATGAGGGAGAGTCATACAATGAGCAGTTCTTC
TRBV7-8	NA	TRBJ2-3	TRBD2	CASSSQRGGESTQYF	TGTGCCAGCAGCTCACAGCGGGGGGGAGAGAGTACGCAGTATTTT
TRBV7-9	NA	TRBJ1-5	TRBD1	CASSSGTGEQPQHF	TGTGCCAGCAGCTCCGGGACAGGGGAGCAGCCCCAGCATTTT
TRBV30	NA	TRBJ2-7	TRBD2	CAFQVPGLVPYEQYF	TGTGCCTTCCAAGTCCCGGGACTAGTACCCTACGAGCAGTACTTC
TRBV11-3	NA	TRBJ2-3	NA	CASSFLAGRSTDTQYF	TGTGCCAGCAGCTTCCTGGCAGGGAGGAGCACAGATACGCAGTATTTT
TRBV30	NA	TRBJ1-6	TRBD1	CAWIDRESNNNSPLHF	TGTGCCTGGATTGACAGGGAATCAAATAATAATTCACCCCTCCACTTT
TRBV30	NA	TRBJ1-5	NA	CAWSVGLHNQPQHF	TGTGCCTGGAGTGTCGGTCTTCACAATCAGCCCCAGCATTTT
TRBV6-5	NA	TRBJ1-2	NA	CASTGQGSYGYTF	TGTGCCAGCACCGGACAAGGATCCTATGGCTACACCTTC
TRBV7-8	NA	TRBJ2-3	TRBD1	CASSLWTGYPDTQYF	TGTGCCAGCAGCCTCTGGACAGGCTACCCAGATACGCAGTATTTT
TRBV30	NA	TRBJ2-7	NA	CAWSDRYTYEQYF	TGTGCCTGGAGCGACAGATACACCTACGAGCAGTACTTC
TRBV9	NA	TRBJ1-6	NA	CASSVTPRGPSGDSHLHF	TGTGCCAGCAGCGTAACCCCCAGGGGCCCGTCCGGGGATTCACACCTCCACTTT